Below are 21 T cell receptor beta chains sequenced from a single sample in a study of glioma-infiltrating T cells after dendritic cell vaccination. Only in-frame clones appear in the TCRdb table, and some are missing; sequencing was by immunoSEQ multiplex PCR. This sample yields around 72,000 clones, of which around 81% are seen a single time; roughly 7.7% belongs to the top ten. This specimen consisted of blood, obtained before dendritic cell vaccination. All receptors come from a human donor with glioblastoma.

V is TRBV29-1 and J is TRBJ1-2; 8 bases agree with TRBD1. The CDR3 loop spans 13 amino acids. V was pared by 5 bases and J by 8 bases, with 10 bases of the junction left unmatched. Per germline, CDR1 SQVTM and CDR2 ANQGSEA. The CDR3 here is CSVTTGTGGGYTF. For the CDR3, the DNA is TGCAGCGTTACAACTGGGACAGGAGGAGGCTACACCTTC.

This clone was counted between two and nine times. The chain couples TRBV6-1 to TRBJ1-1, with D possibly being TRBD1 (6 bases). In germline, CDR1 is MNHNS, CDR2 SASEGT. Trimming left V 6 bases short and J 6 bases short, with 17 bases between. This CDR3 has 14 residues. CDR3 in DNA: TGTGCCAGCAGCCAAATACAGGGCTTTGCTGAAGCTTTCTTT. This codes for CASSQIQGFAEAFF.

This clone was observed a single time. The chain links TRBV6-5 to TRBJ1-2; 7 bases map to TRBD1. The CDR3 runs 13 residues. The V segment lost 5 bases and the J segment 6 bases; nucleotides outside the gene matches: 6. Germline CDR1 MNHEY, CDR2 SVGAGI. CDR3 coding DNA: TGTGCCAGCAGTCGAACAACAGGGGATGGCTACACCTTC. Translation gives CASSRTTGDGYTF.

This chain connects TRBV11-1 to TRBJ1-5; D unclear. Trimming took 4 bases from V and 0 from J, leaving 4 bases between them. The length of the CDR3 is 13 residues. In germline, CDR1 is SGHAT, CDR2 FQDESV (reference sequence). The CDR3 spells CASSSNSNQPQHF. The DNA of the CDR3 is TGTGCCAGCAGCTCAAATAGCAATCAGCCCCAGCATTTT.

V and J are TRBV7-2 and TRBJ1-2; 11 bases map to TRBD1. J was trimmed by 8 bases and V by 0 bases; bases with no gene match: 8. The germline CDR1 and CDR2 sequences are SGHTA and FQGNSA. The length of the CDR3 is 16 residues. CDR3 sequence reads: CASSLAARTGGDGYTF. The DNA for the CDR3 is TGTGCCAGCAGCTTAGCGGCCCGGACAGGGGGCGACGGCTACACCTTC. Full variable domain (remainder filled in from reference TRBV7-2 and TRBJ1-2): GAGVSQSPSNKVTEKGKDVELRCDPISGHTALYWYRQSLGQGLEFLIYFQGNSAPDKSGLPSDRFSAERTGGSVSTLTIQRTQQEDSAVYLCASSLAARTGGDGYTFGSGTRLTVV.

This chain connects TRBV2 to TRBJ1-5; 7 bases align to TRBD1. Trimming took 6 bases from V and 1 from J; bases not matched to a gene: 0. The length of the CDR3 is 13 residues. Germline lookup yields CDR1 SNHLY and CDR2 FYNNEI. The CDR3 nucleotides are TGTGCCAGCAGGGGACAGAGCAATCAGCCCCAGCATTTT. Residues: CASRGQSNQPQHF.

This clone was observed a single time. The rearrangement uses TRBV2 and TRBJ1-5; maybe TRBD1 (6 bases). Trimming took off 0 bases at V and 7 bases at J, with 25 bases between the two ends. The CDR3 consists of 19 residues. The germline gives CDR1 SNHLY, CDR2 FYNNEI. CDR3 loop: CASSEALIPLTGYYQPQHF. CDR3 sequence (DNA): TGTGCCAGCAGTGAAGCGCTTATCCCTTTAACAGGGTACTACCAGCCCCAGCATTTT.

CDR3: CASSILGGATNEKLFF. The CDR3 bases are TGTGCCAGCAGCATTCTAGGTGGAGCAACTAATGAAAAACTGTTTTTT. The J gene is TRBJ1-4, the V gene TRBV27, with no clear D. V dropped 6 bases and J dropped 0 bases, with 14 bases sitting between them. Germline lookup yields CDR1 MNHEY and CDR2 SMNVEV (reference sequence). This CDR3 is 16 amino acids long.

The V and J genes are TRBV18 and TRBJ1-6; possibly TRBD1 for D (5 bases). Germline CDR1 and CDR2: KGHSH and LQKENI. CDR3 length: 14 residues. V lost 6 bases and J lost 7, with 13 bases in between. The CDR3 sequence: CASSQDSTNSPLHF. The CDR3 DNA reads TGTGCCAGCTCCCAAGACAGTACGAATTCACCCCTCCACTTT.

The V call is TRBV5-6, the J call TRBJ2-6; 9 nucleotides line up with TRBD1. V lost 6 bases and J lost 0; bases outside the gene matches: 7. Germline CDR1 is SGHDT and CDR2 is YYEEEE. The CDR3 contains 17 residues. For the CDR3, the DNA is TGTGCCAGCAATTACAGGGGGCCGGGCTCTGGGGCCAACGTCCTGACTTTC. It yields the protein CASNYRGPGSGANVLTF.

There are a few counts of this clone. The chain combines TRBV10-3 with TRBJ2-3; D might be TRBD2 (6 bases). The V gene's germline CDR1 is ENHRY and CDR2 SYGVKD. V lost 3 bases and J lost 0, with 13 bases in between. The CDR3 runs to 16 residues. The CDR3 is CAISDRGASSTDTQYF. The DNA of the CDR3 is TGTGCCATCAGTGATCGCGGGGCCTCTAGCACAGATACGCAGTATTTT.

The V gene is TRBV4-1, the J gene TRBJ2-2, with TRBD2 identical over 15 bases. Germline trimming cut 3 bases from V and 7 bases from J; bases unmatched to any gene: 3. Germline lookup yields CDR1 MGHRA and CDR2 YSYEKL. This CDR3 has 16 residues. The CDR3 DNA follows: TGCGCCAGCAGCCAGGGACTAGCGGGGGGCTACGGGGAGCTGTTTTTT. It codes for CASSQGLAGGYGELFF.

This chain connects TRBV7-6 to TRBJ2-7; 11 nucleotides match TRBD1. The CDR3 totals 15 residues. Germline CDR1 reads SGHVS; CDR2 reads FNYEAQ. J gave up 3 bases and V 2 bases, and 3 bases lay outside the gene matches. For the CDR3, the DNA is TGTGCCAGCAGCTTACGAGGGACAGGGGGCTACGAGCAGTACTTC. Encoded protein: CASSLRGTGGYEQYF.

The rearrangement joins TRBV6-5 to TRBJ1-2, with 7 bases aligning to TRBD1. The J segment lost 13 bases and the V segment lost 5 bases, leaving 10 bases of the junction unmatched. The CDR3 spans 12 residues. Germline V lookup: CDR1 MNHEY, CDR2 SVGAGI. The CDR3 spells CASSPTTGVLTF. In DNA form, the CDR3 reads TGTGCCAGCAGTCCCACTACAGGGGTACTCACCTTC.

The chain is built from TRBV6-5 and TRBJ2-7; D remains unclear. Germline CDR1 MNHEY, CDR2 SVGAGI. V was trimmed by 2 bases and J by 2 bases, leaving 7 bases between them. This CDR3 contains 13 residues. The DNA for the CDR3 is TGTGCCAGCAGTTACGCTCCTACCTACGAGCAGTACTTC. It translates to CASSYAPTYEQYF.

This chain links TRBV2 with TRBJ2-7; D perhaps matches TRBD1 (5 bases). This CDR3 spans 13 amino acids. CDR1 is SNHLY, CDR2 FYNNEI, per germline. Trimming stripped 4 bases from V and 5 bases from J, with 12 bases between. In nucleotides, the CDR3 is TGTGCCAGCAGTGGGGATCCAGGGAACGAGCAGTACTTC. Its protein is CASSGDPGNEQYF.

V is TRBV5-6 and J is TRBJ2-7; D may be TRBD1 (6 bases). Trimming shortened V by 2 bases and J by 9 bases, and 15 bases separated the two germline ends. CDR3 length: 13 amino acids. CDR1 is SGHDT, CDR2 YYEEEE, per germline. The CDR3 bases are TGTGCCAGCAGCTTAGGAGACAGGTCGACGCAGTACTTC. Its translation: CASSLGDRSTQYF.

The gene calls are TRBV1 and TRBJ1-5; TRBD1 was called by the table and not checked on the DNA. TRBV1 is a listed pseudogene. This CDR3 is 21 amino acids long. Here the CDR3 DNA reads TGCACCAGCAGCCAAGTGTTGGGGACACACTCAACTCGATATAGCAATCAGCCCCAGCATTTT. This codes for CTSSQVLGTHSTRYSNQPQHF.

This clone was detected only once. This chain joins TRBV4-2 and TRBJ2-1; TRBD1 might be the D (6 bases). Looked up from germline, CDR1 is LGHNA and CDR2 is YNFKEQ. The V and J ends lost 1 base and 5 bases respectively, with 9 bases between them. The CDR3 loop spans 14 amino acids. CDR3 amino acids: CASSQVRGDNEQFF. CDR3 coding DNA: TGTGCCAGCAGCCAAGTCAGGGGAGACAATGAGCAGTTCTTC.

This sequence joins TRBV7-3 and TRBJ2-1, with 13 nucleotides matching TRBD2. This CDR3 has 19 amino acids. With V trimmed by 1 base and J by 0 bases, 6 bases remained unmatched. In germline, CDR1 is SGHTA, CDR2 FQGTGA. The CDR3 sequence: CASSLRTSGGRSSYNEQFF. The CDR3 nucleotides are TGTGCCAGCAGCTTAAGGACTAGCGGGGGAAGAAGCTCCTACAATGAGCAGTTCTTC.

This chain links TRBV19 with TRBJ1-6, with 9 bases that match TRBD1. The CDR3 runs 15 residues. Trimming took 7 bases from V and 5 from J; bases not matched to a gene: 6. Per the germline V gene, CDR1 is LNHDA and CDR2 is SQIVND (reference sequence). This chain's CDR3 is CASKLQGANNSPLHF. In DNA, the CDR3 is TGTGCCAGTAAGTTACAGGGGGCCAATAATTCACCCCTCCACTTT.